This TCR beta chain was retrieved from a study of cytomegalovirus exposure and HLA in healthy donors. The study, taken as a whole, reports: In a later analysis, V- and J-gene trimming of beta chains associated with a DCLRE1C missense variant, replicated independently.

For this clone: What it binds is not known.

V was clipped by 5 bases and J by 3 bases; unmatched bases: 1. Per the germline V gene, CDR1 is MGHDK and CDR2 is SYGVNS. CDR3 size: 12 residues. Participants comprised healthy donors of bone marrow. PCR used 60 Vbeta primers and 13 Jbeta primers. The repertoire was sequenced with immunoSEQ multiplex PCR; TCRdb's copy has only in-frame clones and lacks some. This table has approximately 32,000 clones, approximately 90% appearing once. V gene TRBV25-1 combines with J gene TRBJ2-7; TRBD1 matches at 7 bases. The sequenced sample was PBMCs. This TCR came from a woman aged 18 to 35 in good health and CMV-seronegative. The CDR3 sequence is CASSRTGYEQYF. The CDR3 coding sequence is TGTGCCAGCAGTCGGACAGGCTACGAGCAGTACTTC.